The clone carrying this TCR beta chain showed up just a few times. Primers included in the PCR were 60 Vbeta and 13 Jbeta primers. Assay: immunoSEQ multiplex PCR; the TCRdb copy retains only in-frame clones and omits some. The sample includes under 150,000 clones, 79% seen only once; the top ten take 3.5% to 4.5%. This entry is derived from a study of cytomegalovirus exposure and HLA in healthy donors. The TCR comes from a man aged 25-40 years in good health and CMV-seropositive. Material: PBMCs.

The DNA of the CDR3 is TGTGCCAGCAGGTCGTACAATGAGCAGTTCTTC. This encodes CASRSYNEQFF. The chain links TRBV7-9 to TRBJ2-1; no clear D gene. The germline gives CDR1 SEHNR, CDR2 FQNEAQ (reference sequence). The CDR3 covers 11 residues. V was clipped by 6 bases and J by 4 bases, with 4 bases between them.